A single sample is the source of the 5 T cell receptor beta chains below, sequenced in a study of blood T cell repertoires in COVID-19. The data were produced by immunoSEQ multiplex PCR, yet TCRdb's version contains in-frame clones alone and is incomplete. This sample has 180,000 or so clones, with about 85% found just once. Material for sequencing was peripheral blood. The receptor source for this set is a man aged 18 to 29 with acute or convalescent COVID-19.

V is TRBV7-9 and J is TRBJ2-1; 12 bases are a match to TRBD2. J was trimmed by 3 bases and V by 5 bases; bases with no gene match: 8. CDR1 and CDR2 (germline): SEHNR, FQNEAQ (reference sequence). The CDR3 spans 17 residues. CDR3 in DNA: TGTGCCAGCAGCGTAGGACTAGCGGGGTACCGCTACAATGAGCAGTTCTTC. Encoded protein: CASSVGLAGYRYNEQFF.

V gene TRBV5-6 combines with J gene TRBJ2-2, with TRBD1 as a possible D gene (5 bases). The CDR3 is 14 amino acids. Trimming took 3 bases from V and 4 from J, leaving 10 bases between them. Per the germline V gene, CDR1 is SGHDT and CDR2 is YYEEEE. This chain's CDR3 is CASSSIDSTGELFF. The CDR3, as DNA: TGTGCCAGCAGCTCAATCGACAGCACCGGGGAGCTGTTTTTT. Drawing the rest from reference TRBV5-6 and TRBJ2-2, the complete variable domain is DAGVTQSPTHLIKTRGQQVTLRCSPKSGHDTVSWYQQALGQGPQFIFQYYEEEERQRGNFPDRFSGHQFPNYSSELNVNALLLGDSALYLCASSSIDSTGELFFGEGSRLTVL.

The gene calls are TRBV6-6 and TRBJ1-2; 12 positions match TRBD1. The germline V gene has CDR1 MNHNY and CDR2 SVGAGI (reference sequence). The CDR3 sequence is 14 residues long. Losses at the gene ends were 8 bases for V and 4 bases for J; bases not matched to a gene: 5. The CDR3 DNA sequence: TGTGCCAGCCAACAGGGACAGGGGGCCTATGGCTACACCTTC. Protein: CASQQGQGAYGYTF.

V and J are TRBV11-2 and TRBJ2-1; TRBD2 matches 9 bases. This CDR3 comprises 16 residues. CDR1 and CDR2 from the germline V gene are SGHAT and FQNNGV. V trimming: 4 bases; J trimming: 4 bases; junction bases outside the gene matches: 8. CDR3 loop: CASSSTPGLAYNEQFF. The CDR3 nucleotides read TGTGCCAGCAGCTCCACGCCGGGACTAGCATACAATGAGCAGTTCTTC.

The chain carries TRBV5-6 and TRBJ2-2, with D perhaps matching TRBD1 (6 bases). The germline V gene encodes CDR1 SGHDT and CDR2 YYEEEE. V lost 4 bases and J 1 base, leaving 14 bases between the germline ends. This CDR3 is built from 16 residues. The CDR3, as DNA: TGTGCCAGCAGCAGTGCCTGGACAGAGAACACCGGGGAGCTGTTTTTT. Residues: CASSSAWTENTGELFF.